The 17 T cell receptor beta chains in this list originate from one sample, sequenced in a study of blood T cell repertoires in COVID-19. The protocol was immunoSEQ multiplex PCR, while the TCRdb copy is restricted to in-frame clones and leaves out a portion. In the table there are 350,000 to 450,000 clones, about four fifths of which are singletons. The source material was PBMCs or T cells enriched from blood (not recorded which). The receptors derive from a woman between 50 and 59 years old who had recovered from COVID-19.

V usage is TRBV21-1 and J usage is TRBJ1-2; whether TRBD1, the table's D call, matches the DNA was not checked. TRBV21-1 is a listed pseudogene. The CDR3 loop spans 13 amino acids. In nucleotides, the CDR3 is TGTGCCAGCAGCAACTACAGGGGGGTAGGCTACACCTTC. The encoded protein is CASSNYRGVGYTF.

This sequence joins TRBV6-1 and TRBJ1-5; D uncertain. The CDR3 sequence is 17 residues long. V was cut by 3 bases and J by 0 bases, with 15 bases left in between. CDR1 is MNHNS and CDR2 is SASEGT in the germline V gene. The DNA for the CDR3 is TGTGCCAGCAGTGATCGGTCGGGATCCGTTAGCAATCAGCCCCAGCATTTT. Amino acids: CASSDRSGSVSNQPQHF.

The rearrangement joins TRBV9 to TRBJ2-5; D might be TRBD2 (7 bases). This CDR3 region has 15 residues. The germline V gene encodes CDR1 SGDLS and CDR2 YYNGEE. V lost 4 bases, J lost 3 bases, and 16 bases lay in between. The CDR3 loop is CASSSHRGGKETQYF. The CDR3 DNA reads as TGTGCCAGCAGCTCCCATAGGGGGGGAAAAGAGACCCAGTACTTC.

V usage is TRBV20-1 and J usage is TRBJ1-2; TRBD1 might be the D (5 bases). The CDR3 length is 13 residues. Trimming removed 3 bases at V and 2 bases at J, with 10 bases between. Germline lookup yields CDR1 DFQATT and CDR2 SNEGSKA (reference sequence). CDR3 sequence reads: CSASKGQNYGYTF. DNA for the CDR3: TGCAGTGCTAGTAAGGGGCAGAACTATGGCTACACCTTC.

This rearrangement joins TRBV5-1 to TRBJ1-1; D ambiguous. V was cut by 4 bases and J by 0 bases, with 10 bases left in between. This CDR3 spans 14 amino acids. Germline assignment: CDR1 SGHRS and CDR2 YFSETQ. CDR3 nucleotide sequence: TGCGCCAGCAGCCCTGAGCTAATGAACACTGAAGCTTTCTTT. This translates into CASSPELMNTEAFF.

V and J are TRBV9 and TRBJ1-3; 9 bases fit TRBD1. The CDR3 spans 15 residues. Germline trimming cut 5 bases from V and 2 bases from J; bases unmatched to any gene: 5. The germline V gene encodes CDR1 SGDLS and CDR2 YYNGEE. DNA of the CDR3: TGTGCCAGCAGTAGTGGGACAGGGACTGGAAACACCATATATTTT. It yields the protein CASSSGTGTGNTIYF. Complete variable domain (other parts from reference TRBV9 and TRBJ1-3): DSGVTQTPKHLITATGQRVTLRCSPRSGDLSVYWYQQSLDQGLQFLIQYYNGEERAKGNILERFSAQQFPDLHSELNLSSLELGDSALYFCASSSGTGTGNTIYFGEGSWLTVV.

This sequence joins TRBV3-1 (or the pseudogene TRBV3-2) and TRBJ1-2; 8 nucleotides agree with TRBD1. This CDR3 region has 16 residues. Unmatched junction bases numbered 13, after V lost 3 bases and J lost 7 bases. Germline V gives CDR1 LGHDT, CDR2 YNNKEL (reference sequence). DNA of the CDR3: TGTGCCAGCAGCCACAGGACGGGGACAGGAGGGTTTGGCTACACCTTC. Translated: CASSHRTGTGGFGYTF.

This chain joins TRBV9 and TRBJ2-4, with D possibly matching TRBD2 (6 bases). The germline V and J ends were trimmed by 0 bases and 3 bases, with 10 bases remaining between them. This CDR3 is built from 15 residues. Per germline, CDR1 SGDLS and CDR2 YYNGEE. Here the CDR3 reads CASSVVPGDKNIQYF. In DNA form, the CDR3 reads TGTGCCAGCAGCGTAGTCCCGGGGGACAAAAACATTCAGTACTTC.

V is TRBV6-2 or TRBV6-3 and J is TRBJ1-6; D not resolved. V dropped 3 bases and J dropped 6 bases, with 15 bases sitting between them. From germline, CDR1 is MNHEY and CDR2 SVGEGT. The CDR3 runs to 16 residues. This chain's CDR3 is CASSYRVSTTNSPLHF. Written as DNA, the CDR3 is TGTGCCAGCAGTTATCGGGTCAGTACAACTAATTCACCCCTCCACTTT.

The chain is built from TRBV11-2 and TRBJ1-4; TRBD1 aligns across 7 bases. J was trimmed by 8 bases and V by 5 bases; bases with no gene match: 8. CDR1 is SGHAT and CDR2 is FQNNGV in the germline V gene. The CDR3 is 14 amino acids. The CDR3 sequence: CASSQTGKREKLFF. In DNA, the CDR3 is TGTGCCAGCAGCCAGACAGGGAAGAGGGAAAAACTGTTTTTT.

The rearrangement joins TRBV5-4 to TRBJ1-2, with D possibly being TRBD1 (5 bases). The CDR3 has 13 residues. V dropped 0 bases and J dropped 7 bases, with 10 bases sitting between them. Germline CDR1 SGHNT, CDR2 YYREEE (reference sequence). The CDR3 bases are TGTGCCAGCAGCTTGGAGGGCAGGGTTGGCTACACCTTC. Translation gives CASSLEGRVGYTF.

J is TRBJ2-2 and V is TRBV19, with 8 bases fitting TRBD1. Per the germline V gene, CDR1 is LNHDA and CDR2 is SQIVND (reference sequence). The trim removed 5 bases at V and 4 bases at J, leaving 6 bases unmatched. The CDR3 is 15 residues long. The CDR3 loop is CASSVAGGFTGELFF. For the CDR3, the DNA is TGTGCCAGTAGTGTCGCAGGGGGCTTCACCGGGGAGCTGTTTTTT. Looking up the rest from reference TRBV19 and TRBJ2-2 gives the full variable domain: DGGITQSPKYLFRKEGQNVTLSCEQNLNHDAMYWYRQDPGQGLRLIYYSQIVNDFQKGDIAEGYSVSREKKESFPLTVTSAQKNPTAFYLCASSVAGGFTGELFFGEGSRLTVL.

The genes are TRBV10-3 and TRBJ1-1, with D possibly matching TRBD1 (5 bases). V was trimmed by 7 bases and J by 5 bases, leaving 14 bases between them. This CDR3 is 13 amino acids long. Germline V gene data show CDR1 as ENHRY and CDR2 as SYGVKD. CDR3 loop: CAITPGEGTEAFF. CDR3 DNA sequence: TGTGCCATCACTCCGGGGGAGGGGACTGAAGCTTTCTTT.

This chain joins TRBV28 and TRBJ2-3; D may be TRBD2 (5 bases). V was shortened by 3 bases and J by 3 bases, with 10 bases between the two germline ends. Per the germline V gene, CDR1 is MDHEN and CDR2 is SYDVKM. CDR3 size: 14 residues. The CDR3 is CASSFGLATDTQYF. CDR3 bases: TGTGCCAGCAGTTTCGGGCTAGCAACAGATACGCAGTATTTT.

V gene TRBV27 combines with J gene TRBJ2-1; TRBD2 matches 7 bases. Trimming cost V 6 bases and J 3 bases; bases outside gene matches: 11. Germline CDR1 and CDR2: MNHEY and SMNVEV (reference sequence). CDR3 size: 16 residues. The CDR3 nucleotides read TGTGCCAGCAGGGGAACCCTCCGCGGGGGCTACAATGAGCAGTTCTTC. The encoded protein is CASRGTLRGGYNEQFF.

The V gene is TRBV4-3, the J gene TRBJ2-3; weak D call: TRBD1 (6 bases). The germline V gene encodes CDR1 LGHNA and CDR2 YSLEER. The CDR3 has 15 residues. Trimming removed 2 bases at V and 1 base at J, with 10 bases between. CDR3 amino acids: CASSQRDTRTDTQYF. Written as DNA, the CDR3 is TGCGCCAGCAGCCAACGGGACACCCGCACAGATACGCAGTATTTT.

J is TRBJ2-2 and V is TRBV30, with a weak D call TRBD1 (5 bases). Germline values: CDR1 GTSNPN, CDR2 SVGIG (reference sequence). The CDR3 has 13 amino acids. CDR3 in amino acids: CATTGANTGELFF. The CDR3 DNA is TGTGCGACCACAGGAGCGAACACCGGGGAGCTGTTTTTT.